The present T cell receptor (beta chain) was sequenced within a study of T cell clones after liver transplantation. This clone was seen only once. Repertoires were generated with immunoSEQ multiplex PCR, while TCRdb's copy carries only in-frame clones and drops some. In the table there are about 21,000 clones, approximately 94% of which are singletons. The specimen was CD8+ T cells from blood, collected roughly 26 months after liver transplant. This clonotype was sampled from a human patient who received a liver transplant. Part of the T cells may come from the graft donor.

CDR3 DNA: TGTGCCAGCAGCTTAGAAGCGGGAGGATACAATGAGCAGTTCTTC. This encodes CASSLEAGGYNEQFF. V and J are TRBV7-2 and TRBJ2-1, with 9 bases identical to TRBD2. The CDR3 runs 15 residues. From germline, CDR1 is SGHTA and CDR2 FQGNSA. Trimming at V came to 1 base and at J to 4 bases, leaving 2 bases not matched to a gene. Supplemented by reference TRBV7-2 and TRBJ2-1, the full variable domain reads GAGVSQSPSNKVTEKGKDVELRCDPISGHTALYWYRQSLGQGLEFLIYFQGNSAPDKSGLPSDRFSAERTGGSVSTLTIQRTQQEDSAVYLCASSLEAGGYNEQFFGPGTRLTVL.